Following are 22 T cell receptor beta chains from one sample sequenced in a study of blood T cell repertoires in COVID-19. Profiled with immunoSEQ multiplex PCR; TCRdb holds only in-frame clones, not every one. The sample has roughly 150,000 clones, approximately 90% seen once. What was sequenced was peripheral blood. The source is a human donor in a cohort sampled during active COVID-19.

This clone has a single count. The V call is TRBV7-2, the J call TRBJ2-3; TRBD2 matches 8 bases. CDR3 size: 16 residues. V trimming: 4 bases; J trimming: 1 base; junction bases outside the gene matches: 7. CDR1 and CDR2 from the germline V gene are SGHTA and FQGNSA. CDR3: CASSSPFSGGTDTQYF. The DNA of the CDR3 is TGTGCCAGCAGCTCGCCCTTTAGCGGGGGCACAGATACGCAGTATTTT.

This clone was picked up a small number of times. The rearrangement uses TRBV7-9 and TRBJ1-1; D perhaps matches TRBD1 (6 bases). The germline CDR1 and CDR2 sequences are SEHNR and FQNEAQ (reference sequence). CDR3 size: 12 residues. The V gene lost 1 base and the J gene lost 10 bases, with 10 bases spanning the gap. The CDR3 loop reads CASSLEGVLAFF. The DNA of the CDR3 is TGTGCCAGCAGCTTAGAGGGGGTTTTAGCTTTCTTT.

CDR3 sequence reads: CASSLAGQGAGNVLTF. The DNA for the CDR3 is TGCGCCAGCAGCTTGGCCGGTCAGGGGGCTGGCAACGTCCTGACTTTC. This rearrangement joins TRBV5-1 to TRBJ2-6, with 8 bases lining up with TRBD1. The V and J ends lost 0 bases and 9 bases, in that order; junction bases with no gene match: 8. The germline V gene has CDR1 SGHRS and CDR2 YFSETQ. The CDR3 totals 16 residues. The whole variable domain, filled in from reference TRBV5-1 and TRBJ2-6, reads KAGVTQTPRYLIKTRGQQVTLSCSPISGHRSVSWYQQTPGQGLQFLFEYFSETQRNKGNFPGRFSGRQFSNSRSEMNVSTLELGDSALYLCASSLAGQGAGNVLTFGAGSRLTVL.

This sequence joins TRBV2 and TRBJ2-7; no clear D gene. This CDR3 has 14 residues. V was shortened by 6 bases and J by 6 bases, with 18 bases between the two germline ends. Germline V gene sequence: CDR1 SNHLY, CDR2 FYNNEI. Here the CDR3 reads CASRQLVLSREQYF. In DNA form, the CDR3 reads TGTGCCAGCAGGCAATTAGTTCTGTCCCGCGAGCAGTACTTC. Using reference TRBV2 and TRBJ2-7 for the parts outside the CDR3, the full variable domain is EPEVTQTPSHQVTQMGQEVILRCVPISNHLYFYWYRQILGQKVEFLVSFYNNEISEKSEIFDDQFSVERPDGSNFTLKIRSTKLEDSAMYFCASRQLVLSREQYFGPGTRLTVT.

The gene calls are TRBV4-3 and TRBJ2-7; 7 bases are shared with TRBD2. Trimming at V came to 1 base and at J to 3 bases, leaving 9 bases not matched to a gene. CDR1 is LGHNA and CDR2 is YSLEER in the germline V gene. The CDR3 contains 16 residues. DNA of the CDR3: TGCGCCAGCAGCCAAGTTTCGGGGAGGGGCATCTACGAGCAGTACTTC. Translating gives CASSQVSGRGIYEQYF.

This clone was seen only once. V gene TRBV2 combines with J gene TRBJ2-3; no definite D call. The V end lost 7 bases, the J end lost 0 bases, and 11 bases lay between the germline ends. The CDR3 is 14 residues long. CDR1 and CDR2 (germline): SNHLY, FYNNEI. In nucleotides, the CDR3 is TGTGCCAGCACTTGGCTGAAAAGCACAGATACGCAGTATTTT. Translated, it gives CASTWLKSTDTQYF.

This chain links TRBV5-4 with TRBJ2-1; tentative D call: TRBD1 (5 bases). Trimming removed 2 bases at V and 8 bases at J, with 11 bases between. Germline loops: CDR1 SGHNT, CDR2 YYREEE (reference sequence). This CDR3 region has 13 residues. The CDR3 DNA is TGTGCCAGCAGCTTAAGGGGTGCGGATGAGCAGTTCTTC. Translating gives CASSLRGADEQFF.

This chain uses TRBV3-1 (or the pseudogene TRBV3-2) with TRBJ1-2; 9 positions match TRBD1. There are 15 residues in the CDR3. The junction had 5 bases not matched to a gene; V was cut back by 4 bases and J by 2 bases. Germline V gene lookup returns CDR1 LGHDT and CDR2 YNNKEL (reference sequence). The CDR3 DNA sequence: TGTGCCAGCAGCCGAACCGGGACAGGGAACTATGGCTACACCTTC. This encodes CASSRTGTGNYGYTF.

The V and J genes are TRBV5-5 and TRBJ2-7; 10 nucleotides agree with TRBD1. CDR3 size: 16 residues. Germline loops: CDR1 SGHKS, CDR2 YYEKEE (reference sequence). V lost 2 bases and J lost 6; bases outside the gene matches: 11. CDR3 sequence (DNA): TGTGCCAGCAGCTTCGGGACAGGGGTTAATAGAGGCGAGCAGTACTTC. Residues: CASSFGTGVNRGEQYF.

The chain combines TRBV30 with TRBJ1-1; D unclear. Trimming left V 1 base short and J 4 bases short, with 10 bases between. CDR3 length: 13 amino acids. The V gene's germline CDR1 is GTSNPN and CDR2 SVGIG (reference sequence). The CDR3: CAWSGGGGTEAFF. In DNA, the CDR3 is TGTGCCTGGAGTGGTGGAGGTGGCACTGAAGCTTTCTTT.

The CDR3 nucleotides are TGTGCCATCAGCGCCGGGACAGGGGGCTTCACAGATACGCAGTATTTT. Its protein product is CAISAGTGGFTDTQYF. V and J are TRBV10-3 and TRBJ2-3, with 12 bases identical to TRBD1. The CDR3 length is 16 residues. J gave up 2 bases and V 6 bases, and 6 bases lay outside the gene matches. The germline CDR1 and CDR2 sequences are ENHRY and SYGVKD.

As concerns this clone: At the DNA level, this CDR3 is encoded by other sequences in the same sample as well. The genes are TRBV19 and TRBJ2-7; D is perhaps TRBD2 (5 bases). This CDR3 has 14 amino acids. Germline V gene data show CDR1 as LNHDA and CDR2 as SQIVND (reference sequence). Between the trimmed V and J ends, which lost 3 bases and 4 bases, there was a span of 13 bases. CDR3 region: CASSIGDPPYEQYF. As DNA, the CDR3 is TGTGCCAGTAGTATCGGGGATCCCCCTTACGAGCAGTACTTC.

The chain carries TRBV28 and TRBJ1-2; D remains unclear. Trimming shortened V by 3 bases and J by 0 bases, and 8 bases separated the two germline ends. The V gene's germline CDR1 is MDHEN and CDR2 SYDVKM. The CDR3 contains 14 residues. CDR3 bases: TGTGCCAGCAGTTTCGGAGTTGCTAACTATGGCTACACCTTC. This encodes CASSFGVANYGYTF.

The chain combines TRBV7-2 with TRBJ2-1; 14 bases line up with TRBD2. Germline lookup yields CDR1 SGHTA and CDR2 FQGNSA. Unmatched junction bases numbered 0, after V lost 0 bases and J lost 8 bases. The CDR3 is 15 residues long. CDR3 residues: CASSLAGLAGDEQFF. The CDR3 region has the DNA TGTGCCAGCAGCTTAGCGGGACTAGCGGGAGATGAGCAGTTCTTC.

V is TRBV4-3 and J is TRBJ1-3; no definite D call. The CDR3 covers 15 residues. The germline gives CDR1 LGHNA, CDR2 YSLEER. V gave up 4 bases and J gave up 5 bases, with 15 bases separating them. The chain's CDR3 is CASSPSVANRNTIYF. The CDR3 DNA follows: TGCGCCAGCAGCCCTAGCGTGGCTAACCGAAACACCATATATTTT.

The genes are TRBV19 and TRBJ2-7; 12 positions agree with TRBD2. Germline CDR1 reads LNHDA; CDR2 reads SQIVND (reference sequence). Losses at the gene ends were 7 bases for V and 4 bases for J; bases not matched to a gene: 8. This CDR3 region has 15 residues. In nucleotides, the CDR3 is TGTGCCAGTAAGTCTAGCGGGAGGGCCGTGTACGAGCAGTACTTC. It translates to CASKSSGRAVYEQYF.

The chain has TRBV6-6 and TRBJ1-4; 7 bases map to TRBD1. After removal of 6 bases from V and 8 bases from J, the junction contained 12 bases not matched to a gene. Germline V lookup: CDR1 MNHNY, CDR2 SVGAGI (reference sequence). The length of the CDR3 is 15 residues. In DNA, the CDR3 is TGTGCCAGCAGCACCGGGACAGCCAATAAGGAAAAACTGTTTTTT. Residues: CASSTGTANKEKLFF.

J is TRBJ2-1 and V is TRBV9; the D is unclear. Germline CDR1 SGDLS, CDR2 YYNGEE. The ends were cut back, 6 bases at V and 5 bases at J, with 15 bases in the middle. This CDR3 has 14 residues. This CDR3 reads CASTPRTENNEQFF. Here the CDR3 DNA reads TGTGCCAGCACTCCCCGAACAGAAAACAATGAGCAGTTCTTC. Variable domain in full (rest from reference TRBV9 and TRBJ2-1): DSGVTQTPKHLITATGQRVTLRCSPRSGDLSVYWYQQSLDQGLQFLIQYYNGEERAKGNILERFSAQQFPDLHSELNLSSLELGDSALYFCASTPRTENNEQFFGPGTRLTVL.

This clone came up once. The rearrangement links TRBV18 to TRBJ2-7, with TRBD1 matching over 11 bases. After removal of 3 bases from V and 2 bases from J, the junction contained 6 bases not matched to a gene. Per the germline V gene, CDR1 is KGHSH and CDR2 is LQKENI. The length of the CDR3 is 16 residues. CDR3 coding DNA: TGTGCCAGCTCACCTATAACGGGACAGGGGGCCTACGAGCAGTACTTC. Translating gives CASSPITGQGAYEQYF.

The V call is TRBV6-5, the J call TRBJ2-7, with TRBD1 as a possible D gene (5 bases). V lost 6 bases and J 4 bases, leaving 13 bases between the germline ends. The CDR3 is 13 residues long. Germline V lookup: CDR1 MNHEY, CDR2 SVGAGI. Written as DNA, the CDR3 is TGTGCCAGCAGAGCCAATCAGGGATACGAGCAGTACTTC. Translation gives CASRANQGYEQYF.

This chain connects TRBV6-1 to TRBJ2-7; the match to TRBD2 covers 7 bases. CDR1 and CDR2 from the germline V gene are MNHNS and SASEGT. This CDR3 comprises 15 residues. J was trimmed by 2 bases and V by 1 base; bases with no gene match: 5. Written as DNA, the CDR3 is TGTGCCAGCAGTGAAGGTCGGCTAGCGGCCTACGAGCAGTACTTC. Its translation is CASSEGRLAAYEQYF.

The CDR3 region has the DNA TGTGCCACCAGCAGAGATCGGGGGTTAGAGACCCAGTACTTC. Residues: CATSRDRGLETQYF. The chain employs TRBV15 and TRBJ2-5; maybe TRBD2 (6 bases). Germline loops: CDR1 LNHNV, CDR2 YYDKDF (reference sequence). The ends were cut back, 0 bases at V and 4 bases at J, with 9 bases in the middle. CDR3 length equals 14 residues.